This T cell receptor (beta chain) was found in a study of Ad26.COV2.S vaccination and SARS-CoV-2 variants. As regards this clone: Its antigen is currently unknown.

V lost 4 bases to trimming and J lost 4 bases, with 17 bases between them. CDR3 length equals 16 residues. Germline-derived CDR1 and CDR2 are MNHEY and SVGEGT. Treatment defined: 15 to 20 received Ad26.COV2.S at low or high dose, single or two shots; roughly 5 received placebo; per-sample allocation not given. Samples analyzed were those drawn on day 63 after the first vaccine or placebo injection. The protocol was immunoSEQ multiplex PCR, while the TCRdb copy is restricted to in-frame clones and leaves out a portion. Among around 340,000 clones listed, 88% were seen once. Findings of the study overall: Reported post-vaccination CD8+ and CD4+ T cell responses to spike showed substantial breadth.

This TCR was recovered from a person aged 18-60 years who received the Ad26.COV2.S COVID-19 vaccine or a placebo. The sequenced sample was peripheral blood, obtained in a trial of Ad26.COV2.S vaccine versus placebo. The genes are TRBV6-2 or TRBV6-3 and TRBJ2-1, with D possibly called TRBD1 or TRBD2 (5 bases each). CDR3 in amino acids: CASSFSWDGPYNEQFF. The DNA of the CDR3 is TGTGCCAGCAGTTTTTCTTGGGACGGACCTTACAATGAGCAGTTCTTC.